The clone carrying this T cell receptor beta chain came up once. The antigen remains unidentified. This CDR3 comprises 18 residues. The data were obtained in a study of cytomegalovirus exposure and HLA in healthy donors. PCR primers comprised 60 Vbeta and 13 Jbeta primers. The protocol was immunoSEQ multiplex PCR, while the TCRdb copy is restricted to in-frame clones and leaves out a portion. The profile shows roughly 190,000 clones, 65% to 85% of them singletons. Study-wide results and caveats: A list of roughly 180 TCR beta chains associated with cytomegalovirus was given.

This chain joins TRBV21-1 and TRBJ2-5; the table's D call, TRBD2, was not checked against the DNA. TRBV21-1 is classified as a pseudogene. The clonotype was recovered from a man aged 18 to 29 in good health and CMV-seronegative. Specimen: PBMCs. The CDR3 DNA sequence: TGTGCCAGCAGCAAAGCGGCCCGGGATTTTGACACCCTGGAGACCCAGTACTTC. Its protein is CASSKAARDFDTLETQYF.